These 17 T cell receptor beta chains share one sample of origin, sequenced in a study of shared clonotypes between healthy human individuals. Generated by immunoSEQ multiplex PCR, the TCRdb table keeps only in-frame clones and is missing some. The sample has around 1,000,000 clones; roughly 80% are singletons. Sequenced sample: memory CD4+ T cells from PBMCs. Indicated subset: CD45RA-negative fraction. The receptors originated from a man aged 18 to 29 in good health. Some clones in this sample may be carry-over from other donors' samples.

The chain links TRBV5-8 to TRBJ1-4; no reliable D call. The germline CDR1 and CDR2 sequences are SGHTS and YDEGEE. The CDR3 is 15 amino acids. Trimming shortened V by 4 bases and J by 4 bases, and 14 bases separated the two germline ends. CDR3 DNA: TGTGCCAGCAGCCCCATCGTGTCCAATAATGAAAAACTGTTTTTT. Translating it yields CASSPIVSNNEKLFF.

The rearrangement joins TRBV29-1 to TRBJ2-7; 10 bases match TRBD2. CDR1 is SQVTM, CDR2 ANQGSEA, per germline. Trimming cost V 7 bases and J 3 bases; bases outside gene matches: 6. The CDR3 extends over 13 amino acids. CDR3 coding DNA: TGCAGCGGCACTTCTAGCGGGGGCTACGAGCAGTACTTC. Protein: CSGTSSGGYEQYF.

In regard to this clone: This sequence may be a read error, since a much larger clone differs from it by one base. The CDR3 bases are TGTGCCTGGAGTGTACAGATGGGAGGTGGCTACACCTTC. Translated: CAWSVQMGGGYTF. The V call is TRBV30, the J call TRBJ1-2; no firm D call. Germline lookup yields CDR1 GTSNPN and CDR2 SVGIG (reference sequence). V lost 0 bases, J lost 7 bases, and 12 bases lay in between. This CDR3 spans 13 amino acids.

The chain joins TRBV2 to TRBJ1-4, with a possible D match to TRBD1 (6 bases). Trimming took 4 bases from V and 10 from J, leaving 10 bases between them. Per the germline V gene, CDR1 is SNHLY and CDR2 is FYNNEI. The CDR3 has 12 residues. The CDR3 reads CASSGTAGKLFF. The CDR3 DNA is TGTGCCAGCAGTGGGACAGCTGGAAAACTGTTTTTT.

This clone has only one observation. The chain joins TRBV6-1 to TRBJ2-5, with no clear D. CDR1 is MNHNS, CDR2 SASEGT, per germline. The length of the CDR3 is 14 residues. V dropped 2 bases and J dropped 0 bases, with 7 bases sitting between them. The CDR3, as DNA: TGTGCCAGCAGTGAATCCATGTACCAAGAGACCCAGTACTTC. Amino acid sequence: CASSESMYQETQYF.

The chain combines TRBV28 with TRBJ2-2; the match to TRBD2 covers 8 bases. Germline-derived CDR1 and CDR2 are MDHEN and SYDVKM. The CDR3 is made up of 15 amino acids. The J segment lost 0 bases and the V segment lost 10 bases, leaving 7 bases of the junction unmatched. This chain's CDR3 is CATLREGANTGELFF. CDR3 DNA: TGTGCCACCCTCCGGGAGGGGGCGAACACCGGGGAGCTGTTTTTT.

The chain combines TRBV7-2 with TRBJ1-4, with D possibly matching TRBD1 (5 bases). The CDR3 is made up of 15 amino acids. Germline V CDR1 and CDR2: SGHTA, FQGNSA. Trimming shortened V by 5 bases and J by 6 bases, and 16 bases separated the two germline ends. CDR3: CASSPAGGSHEKLFF. The CDR3 nucleotides read TGTGCCAGCAGCCCCGCGGGGGGGTCTCATGAAAAACTGTTTTTT.

This clone came up once. The junction departs from the called germline gene at one end, perhaps through a read error. The rearrangement uses TRBV6-1 and TRBJ1-6; the match to TRBD1 covers 7 bases. The V gene's germline CDR1 is MNHNS and CDR2 SASEGT. The CDR3 covers 12 residues. The CDR3 protein is CASRDAGTAPQF. The CDR3 bases are TGTGCCAGCAGAGATGCCGGGACAGCCCCCCAATTT.

This clone has only a few counts. CDR3 amino acids: CASSLGTGPPGGYTF. CDR3 DNA: TGCGCCAGCAGCTTGGGGACAGGTCCCCCGGGAGGCTACACCTTC. The chain uses TRBV5-1 and TRBJ1-2, with 7 bases matching TRBD1. There are 15 residues in the CDR3. J lost 8 bases, V lost 0 bases, and 10 bases had no gene match. CDR1 is SGHRS and CDR2 is YFSETQ in the germline V gene. Filled out from reference TRBV5-1 and TRBJ1-2, the complete variable domain reads KAGVTQTPRYLIKTRGQQVTLSCSPISGHRSVSWYQQTPGQGLQFLFEYFSETQRNKGNFPGRFSGRQFSNSRSEMNVSTLELGDSALYLCASSLGTGPPGGYTFGSGTRLTVV.

This chain links TRBV5-1 with TRBJ1-1; D perhaps matches TRBD1 (6 bases). The germline CDR1 and CDR2 sequences are SGHRS and YFSETQ. With 7 bases removed from V and 0 bases from J, the gap between germline ends came to 16 bases. The CDR3 covers 15 residues. The CDR3 DNA reads TGCGCCAGCCAACCTTTGACAGGAATGAACACTGAAGCTTTCTTT. This gives the protein CASQPLTGMNTEAFF.

This chain connects TRBV5-4 to TRBJ2-7, with 7 bases identical to TRBD2. The V segment lost 3 bases and the J segment 3 bases; nucleotides outside the gene matches: 3. The CDR3 consists of 13 residues. CDR1 and CDR2 (germline): SGHNT, YYREEE (reference sequence). The CDR3 loop reads CASSWAGVYEQYF. In DNA form, the CDR3 reads TGTGCCAGCAGCTGGGCGGGGGTCTACGAGCAGTACTTC.

The V and J genes are TRBV19 and TRBJ2-5; TRBD1 matches at 10 bases. The CDR3 sequence is 16 residues long. The trim removed 5 bases at V and 0 bases at J, leaving 6 bases unmatched. CDR1 is LNHDA and CDR2 is SQIVND in the germline V gene (reference sequence). The CDR3: CASSPGTGVYQETQYF. Written as DNA, the CDR3 is TGTGCCAGTAGTCCCGGGACAGGGGTATACCAAGAGACCCAGTACTTC. Together with reference TRBV19 and TRBJ2-5, the CDR3 gives the full variable domain: DGGITQSPKYLFRKEGQNVTLSCEQNLNHDAMYWYRQDPGQGLRLIYYSQIVNDFQKGDIAEGYSVSREKKESFPLTVTSAQKNPTAFYLCASSPGTGVYQETQYFGPGTRLLVL.

The rearrangement joins TRBV6-5 to TRBJ2-7, with D possibly matching TRBD2 (6 bases). The length of the CDR3 is 13 residues. Germline CDR1 reads MNHEY; CDR2 reads SVGAGI. Deletions cut 6 bases from V and 3 bases from J, with 12 bases between. The CDR3 nucleotides read TGTGCCAGCAGGGCCCCCGGGGGCTACGAGCAGTACTTC. Amino acid sequence: CASRAPGGYEQYF.

The J gene is TRBJ1-4, the V gene TRBV5-4, with D hard to call. CDR1 is SGHNT, CDR2 YYREEE, per germline (reference sequence). V lost 6 bases and J 6 bases, leaving 15 bases between the germline ends. The CDR3 covers 14 residues. The CDR3 region has the DNA TGTGCCAGCACGCCGACACCGGAAGATGAAAAACTGTTTTTT. Translated: CASTPTPEDEKLFF.

This clone has only a few counts. The same CDR3 arises from other DNA sequences in this sample as well. The CDR3 DNA reads as TGTGCCAGCAGTTTAGCGGGAGTAGGGAATGAGCAGTTCTTC. Translation gives CASSLAGVGNEQFF. The rearrangement links TRBV28 to TRBJ2-1; 7 nucleotides line up with TRBD2. This CDR3 has 14 residues. The junction had 5 bases not matched to a gene; V was cut back by 2 bases and J by 7 bases. Per the germline V gene, CDR1 is MDHEN and CDR2 is SYDVKM.

The V call is TRBV11-2, the J call TRBJ2-1, with TRBD2 identical over 7 bases. In germline, CDR1 is SGHAT, CDR2 FQNNGV. The CDR3 spans 13 residues. The V and J ends lost 5 bases and 7 bases, in that order; junction bases with no gene match: 5. The CDR3 here is CASSRDYQNEQFF. CDR3 bases: TGTGCCAGCAGCCGGGACTACCAGAATGAGCAGTTCTTC.

This chain uses TRBV4-1 with TRBJ1-3; TRBD1 aligns across 12 bases. CDR3 length equals 19 residues. V lost 0 bases to trimming and J lost 2 bases; unmatched junction nucleotides: 8. The germline gives CDR1 MGHRA, CDR2 YSYEKL. The CDR3 DNA reads TGCGCCAGCAGCCAAGATTTTAGGGGACAGGGGGCTGCTGGAAACACCATATATTTT. This codes for CASSQDFRGQGAAGNTIYF.